The 12 T cell receptor beta chains listed next were all sequenced from one sample in a study of T cells in Graves' hyperthyroidism and ophthalmopathy. Amplified regions were TCR beta CDR3 sequences from RNA transcripts. HTBI primers were used for first-round RT-PCR of the TCR CDR3. TCRdb reanalysed the multiplex PCR reads using MiXCR and keeps one entry per CDR3 protein. Of around 290,000 distinct CDR3 sequences detected, 13% appear once; the ten largest clones hold roughly 8%. Sequencing used blood. The receptors shown here come from a young woman with Graves' hyperthyroidism that later progressed to Graves' ophthalmopathy.

This sequence joins TRBV19 and TRBJ2-7; D is perhaps TRBD1 (6 bases). The CDR3 is 15 residues long. Germline V lookup: CDR1 LNHDA, CDR2 SQIVND (reference sequence). The V gene lost 1 base and the J gene lost 0 bases, with 10 bases spanning the gap. The CDR3 region is CASSIATGSSYEQYF. DNA of the CDR3: TGTGCCAGTAGTATAGCTACAGGGAGCTCCTACGAGCAGTACTTC.

The table lists this clonotype with many counts. The chain uses TRBV6-1 and TRBJ2-1, with TRBD2 identical over 7 bases. The CDR3 sequence is 15 residues long. Per germline, CDR1 MNHNS and CDR2 SASEGT. Trimming removed 4 bases from V and 4 bases from J; junction bases left unmatched: 7. The CDR3, as DNA: TGTGCCAGCAGTGGGGGGGGGAACACTTACAATGAGCAGTTCTTC. Protein product: CASSGGGNTYNEQFF.

Only a few counts were recorded for this clonotype. The chain's CDR3 is CASKSRLAASPKGSYNEQFF. The CDR3 coding sequence is TGTGCCAGCAAATCTCGACTAGCGGCGTCCCCCAAGGGGTCCTACAATGAGCAGTTCTTC. The chain is built from TRBV27 and TRBJ2-1, with 9 bases matching TRBD2. J was trimmed by 1 base and V by 7 bases; bases with no gene match: 20. Germline lookup yields CDR1 MNHEY and CDR2 SMNVEV (reference sequence). The CDR3 length is 20 residues.

This chain uses TRBV6-1 with TRBJ1-6; D remains unclear. Deletions cut 6 bases from V and 5 bases from J, with 14 bases between. Germline lookup yields CDR1 MNHNS and CDR2 SASEGT. The CDR3 contains 15 residues. This CDR3 is CASRPDRANNSPLHF. CDR3 bases: TGTGCCAGCAGACCCGACCGCGCAAATAATTCACCCCTCCACTTT.

Ten or more counts support this clonotype. The gene calls are TRBV7-3 and TRBJ2-2; 9 bases are a match to TRBD1. This CDR3 spans 18 amino acids. Unmatched junction bases numbered 10, after V lost 4 bases and J lost 1 base. Germline V lookup: CDR1 SGHTA, CDR2 FQGTGA. CDR3 in amino acids: CASSSPGQGIVNTGELFF. CDR3 in DNA: TGTGCCAGCAGCTCGCCGGGACAGGGAATAGTGAACACCGGGGAGCTGTTTTTT.

This clonotype was observed at least ten times. The chain carries TRBV3-1 and TRBJ2-7; D may be TRBD1 (5 bases). The CDR3 is made up of 15 amino acids. Trimming left V 0 bases short and J 0 bases short, with 9 bases between. The germline CDR1 and CDR2 sequences are LGHDT and YNNKEL (reference sequence). The CDR3 sequence: CASSQEGASSYEQYF. In DNA form, the CDR3 reads TGTGCCAGCAGCCAAGAAGGGGCCAGCTCCTACGAGCAGTACTTC.

This clonotype was counted ten times or more. The genes are TRBV18 and TRBJ1-1; D is unclear. The V and J ends lost 6 bases and 8 bases respectively, with 13 bases between them. Looked up from germline, CDR1 is KGHSH and CDR2 is LQKENI. This CDR3 is 12 amino acids long. The CDR3 sequence: CASSPTPGEAFF. CDR3 coding DNA: TGTGCCAGCTCCCCAACACCCGGCGAAGCTTTCTTT.

In this sample, this clonotype turned up many times. J is TRBJ1-2 and V is TRBV12-3 or TRBV12-4, with TRBD1 as a possible D gene (5 bases). The V end lost 3 bases, the J end lost 3 bases, and 14 bases lay between the germline ends. CDR3 length: 15 amino acids. The CDR3 DNA follows: TGTGCCAGCAGTTTCGGGGCAGGTCGGGACTATGGCTACACCTTC. Its protein product is CASSFGAGRDYGYTF.

At least ten counts were recorded for this clonotype. This chain connects TRBV29-1 to TRBJ1-2; no clear D. V was pared by 0 bases and J by 6 bases, with 17 bases between. CDR3 length: 15 residues. The germline V gene encodes CDR1 SQVTM and CDR2 ANQGSEA. The DNA for the CDR3 is TGCAGCGTTGAAGATTCGCCCCGTGATCTTGATGGCTACACCTTC. Its protein product is CSVEDSPRDLDGYTF. The whole variable domain, filled in from reference TRBV29-1 and TRBJ1-2, reads SAVISQKPSRDICQRGTSLTIQCQVDSQVTMMFWYRQQPGQSLTLIATANQGSEATYESGFVIDKFPISRPNLTFSTLTVSNMSPEDSSIYLCSVEDSPRDLDGYTFGSGTRLTVV.

This clonotype appeared a few times. V usage is TRBV18 and J usage is TRBJ1-3; D is unclear. The germline V gene has CDR1 KGHSH and CDR2 LQKENI. The V gene lost 4 bases and the J gene lost 3 bases, with 7 bases spanning the gap. CDR3 length: 13 amino acids. The CDR3 is CASSRGFGNTIYF. The CDR3, as DNA: TGTGCCAGCTCACGGGGATTTGGAAACACCATATATTTT.

The chain carries TRBV18 and TRBJ2-2; D is perhaps TRBD2 (5 bases). Deletions cut 2 bases from V and 2 bases from J, with 6 bases between. CDR1 is KGHSH and CDR2 is LQKENI in the germline V gene. The CDR3 is 14 amino acids. The CDR3 spells CASSPEGNTGELFF. The CDR3 DNA is TGTGCCAGCTCACCAGAGGGAAACACCGGGGAGCTGTTTTTT. Based on the CDR3 plus reference TRBV18 and TRBJ2-2, the full variable domain is NAGVMQNPRHLVRRRGQEARLRCSPMKGHSHVYWYRQLPEEGLKFMVYLQKENIIDESGMPKERFSAEFPKEGPSILRIQQVVRGDSAAYFCASSPEGNTGELFFGEGSRLTVL.

This rearrangement joins TRBV19 to TRBJ2-7; D is possibly TRBD2 (5 bases). Germline V lookup: CDR1 LNHDA, CDR2 SQIVND (reference sequence). The CDR3 consists of 12 residues. With 3 bases removed from V and 4 bases from J, the gap between germline ends came to 7 bases. The CDR3 DNA reads TGTGCCAGTAGTATCTCGGGGTACGAGCAGTACTTC. It encodes CASSISGYEQYF.